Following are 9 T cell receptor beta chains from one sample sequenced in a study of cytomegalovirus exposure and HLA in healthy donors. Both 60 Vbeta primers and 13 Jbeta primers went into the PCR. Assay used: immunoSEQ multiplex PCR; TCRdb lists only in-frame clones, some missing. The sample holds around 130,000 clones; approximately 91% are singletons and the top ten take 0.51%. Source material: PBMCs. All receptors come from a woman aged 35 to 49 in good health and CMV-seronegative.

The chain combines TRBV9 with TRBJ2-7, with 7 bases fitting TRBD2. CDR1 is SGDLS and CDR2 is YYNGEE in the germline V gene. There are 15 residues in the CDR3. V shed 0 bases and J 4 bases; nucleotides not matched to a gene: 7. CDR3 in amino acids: CASSVAQAGLYEQYF. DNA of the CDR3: TGTGCCAGCAGCGTAGCTCAAGCGGGGCTATACGAGCAGTACTTC. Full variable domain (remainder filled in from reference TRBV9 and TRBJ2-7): DSGVTQTPKHLITATGQRVTLRCSPRSGDLSVYWYQQSLDQGLQFLIQYYNGEERAKGNILERFSAQQFPDLHSELNLSSLELGDSALYFCASSVAQAGLYEQYFGPGTRLTVT.

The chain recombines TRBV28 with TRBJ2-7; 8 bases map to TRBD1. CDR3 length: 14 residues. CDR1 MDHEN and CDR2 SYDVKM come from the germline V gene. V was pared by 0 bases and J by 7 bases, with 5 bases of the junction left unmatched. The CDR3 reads CASSLWDREWEQYF. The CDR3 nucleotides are TGTGCCAGCAGTTTATGGGACAGGGAATGGGAGCAGTACTTC.

The CDR3 nucleotides are TGTGCCAGCAGTAGAGAAGCGGGAGGCCTTTGGCATGAGCAGTTCTTC. Translating gives CASSREAGGLWHEQFF. The V call is TRBV25-1, the J call TRBJ2-1; 9 bases fit TRBD2. CDR1 is MGHDK and CDR2 is SYGVNS in the germline V gene. The CDR3 sequence is 16 residues long. The V and J ends lost 5 bases and 8 bases, in that order; junction bases with no gene match: 13.

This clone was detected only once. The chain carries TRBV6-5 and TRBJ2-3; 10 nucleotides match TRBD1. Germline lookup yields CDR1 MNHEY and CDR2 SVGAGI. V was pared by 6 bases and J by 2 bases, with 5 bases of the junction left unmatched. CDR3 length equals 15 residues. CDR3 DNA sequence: TGTGCCAGCAGGCCGACAGGGGGCTTCACAGATACGCAGTATTTT. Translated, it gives CASRPTGGFTDTQYF.

CDR3 region: CASSAGQGLNYGYTF. CDR3 coding DNA: TGTGCCAGCAGTGCAGGACAGGGATTGAACTATGGCTACACCTTC. The J gene is TRBJ1-2, the V gene TRBV6-1; 8 bases align to TRBD1. J gave up 2 bases and V 4 bases, and 6 bases lay outside the gene matches. The CDR3 covers 15 residues. Germline V lookup: CDR1 MNHNS, CDR2 SASEGT.

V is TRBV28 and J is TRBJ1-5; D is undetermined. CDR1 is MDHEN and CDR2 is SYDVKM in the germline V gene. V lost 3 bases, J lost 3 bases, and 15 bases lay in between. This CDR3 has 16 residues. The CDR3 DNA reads TGTGCCAGCAGTTTTCCCGGGGAAGGGTACAATCAGCCCCAGCATTTT. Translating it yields CASSFPGEGYNQPQHF. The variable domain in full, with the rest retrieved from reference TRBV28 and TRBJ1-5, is DVKVTQSSRYLVKRTGEKVFLECVQDMDHENMFWYRQDPGLGLRLIYFSYDVKMKEKGDIPEGYSVSREKKERFSLILESASTNQTSMYLCASSFPGEGYNQPQHFGDGTRLSIL.

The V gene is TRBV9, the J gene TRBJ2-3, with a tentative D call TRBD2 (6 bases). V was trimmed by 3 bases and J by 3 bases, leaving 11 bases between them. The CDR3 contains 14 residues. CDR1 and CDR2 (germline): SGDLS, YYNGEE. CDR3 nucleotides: TGTGCCAGCAGCGAGGGGACTTTGACAGATACGCAGTATTTT. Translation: CASSEGTLTDTQYF.

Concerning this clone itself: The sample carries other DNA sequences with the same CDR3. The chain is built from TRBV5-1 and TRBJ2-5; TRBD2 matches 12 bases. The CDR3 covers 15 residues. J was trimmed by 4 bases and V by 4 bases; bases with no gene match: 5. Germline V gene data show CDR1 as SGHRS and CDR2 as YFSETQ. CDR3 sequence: CASSPGLAGRETQYF. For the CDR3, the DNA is TGCGCCAGCAGCCCCGGACTAGCGGGAAGAGAGACCCAGTACTTC.

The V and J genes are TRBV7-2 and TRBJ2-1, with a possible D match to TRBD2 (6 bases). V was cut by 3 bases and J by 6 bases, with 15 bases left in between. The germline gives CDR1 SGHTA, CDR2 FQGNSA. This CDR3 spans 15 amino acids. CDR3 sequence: CASSFRVGGFNEQFF. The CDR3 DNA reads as TGTGCCAGCAGCTTTAGGGTCGGAGGGTTCAATGAGCAGTTCTTC.